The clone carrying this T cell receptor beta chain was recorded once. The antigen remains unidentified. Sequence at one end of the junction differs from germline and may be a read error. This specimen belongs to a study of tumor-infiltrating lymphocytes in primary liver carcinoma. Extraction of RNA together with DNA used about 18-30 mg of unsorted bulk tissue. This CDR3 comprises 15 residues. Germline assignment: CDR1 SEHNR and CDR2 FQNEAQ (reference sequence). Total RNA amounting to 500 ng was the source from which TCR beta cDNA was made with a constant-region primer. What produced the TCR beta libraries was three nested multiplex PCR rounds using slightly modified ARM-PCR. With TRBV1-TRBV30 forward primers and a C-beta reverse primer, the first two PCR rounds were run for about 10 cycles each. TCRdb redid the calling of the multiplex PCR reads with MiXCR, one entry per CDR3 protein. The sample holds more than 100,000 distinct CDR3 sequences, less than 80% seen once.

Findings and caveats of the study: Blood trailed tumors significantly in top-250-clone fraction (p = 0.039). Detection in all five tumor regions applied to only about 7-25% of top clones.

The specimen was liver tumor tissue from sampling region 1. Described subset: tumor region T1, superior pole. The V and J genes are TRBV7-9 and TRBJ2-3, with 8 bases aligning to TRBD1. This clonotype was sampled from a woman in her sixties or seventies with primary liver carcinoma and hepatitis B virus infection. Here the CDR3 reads CTSSFGQGAGGTQYF. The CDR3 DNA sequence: TGTACCAGCAGCTTCGGTCAGGGGGCTGGGGGTACGCAGTATTTT.